The 8 T cell receptor beta chains in this list originate from one sample, sequenced in a study of cytomegalovirus exposure and HLA in healthy donors. The PCR ran on 60 Vbeta and 13 Jbeta primers. TCRdb's table, derived via immunoSEQ multiplex PCR, lists solely in-frame clones and lacks some. Seen here are approximately 150,000 clones, roughly 80% observed once, and the top ten hold roughly 10%. Sequenced material: PBMCs. These receptors originate from a man between 18 and 29 years old in good health and CMV-seropositive.

V and J are TRBV15 and TRBJ2-3; a weak D match, TRBD1 (6 bases). The CDR3 sequence is 15 residues long. Looked up from germline, CDR1 is LNHNV and CDR2 is YYDKDF (reference sequence). V was pared by 0 bases and J by 5 bases, with 12 bases between. CDR3 sequence reads: CATSRDRGLVDTQYF. The DNA of the CDR3 is TGTGCCACCAGCAGAGATAGGGGGTTAGTAGATACGCAGTATTTT.

The rearrangement uses TRBV7-9 and TRBJ2-7, with 11 bases lining up with TRBD1. This CDR3 is 16 amino acids long. The V segment lost 3 bases and the J segment 4 bases; nucleotides outside the gene matches: 8. Looked up from germline, CDR1 is SEHNR and CDR2 is FQNEAQ (reference sequence). In nucleotides, the CDR3 is TGTGCCAGCAGCTTTAGGACAGGGGGCGAGTTGTACGAGCAGTACTTC. Its protein product is CASSFRTGGELYEQYF.

J is TRBJ1-1 and V is TRBV4-1; 9 bases align to TRBD1. V was pared by 1 base and J by 4 bases, with 7 bases of the junction left unmatched. The CDR3 has 16 residues. CDR1 and CDR2 from the germline V gene are MGHRA and YSYEKL. The CDR3 DNA sequence: TGCGCCAGCAGCCAAGTCCCCGGGACAGGGACCACTGAAGCTTTCTTT. It yields the protein CASSQVPGTGTTEAFF.

The rearrangement joins TRBV2 to TRBJ1-2; D gene uncertain. CDR1 and CDR2 from the germline V gene are SNHLY and FYNNEI. Trimming took 6 bases from V and 4 from J, leaving 15 bases between them. CDR3 length: 14 residues. The CDR3 sequence is CASSTSGGGYGYTF. CDR3 in DNA: TGTGCCAGCAGCACATCAGGTGGAGGCTATGGCTACACCTTC. Looking up the rest from reference TRBV2 and TRBJ1-2 gives the full variable domain: EPEVTQTPSHQVTQMGQEVILRCVPISNHLYFYWYRQILGQKVEFLVSFYNNEISEKSEIFDDQFSVERPDGSNFTLKIRSTKLEDSAMYFCASSTSGGGYGYTFGSGTRLTVV.

The chain has TRBV4-3 and TRBJ1-1; D ambiguous. This CDR3 region has 12 residues. V was shortened by 2 bases and J by 4 bases, with 5 bases between the two germline ends. In germline, CDR1 is LGHNA, CDR2 YSLEER. The CDR3 DNA follows: TGCGCCAGCAGCCAACACGGCACTGAAGCTTTCTTT. Protein product: CASSQHGTEAFF.

The genes are TRBV5-1 and TRBJ2-2, with TRBD1 matching 7 bases. The CDR3 extends over 19 amino acids. Germline V gene data show CDR1 as SGHRS and CDR2 as YFSETQ. V lost 3 bases to trimming and J lost 3 bases; unmatched junction nucleotides: 17. CDR3 in DNA: TGCGCCAGCAGCTACCTTCTAGGCCAGGCAGGGACAGACACCGGGGAGCTGTTTTTT. Residues: CASSYLLGQAGTDTGELFF.

This chain joins TRBV28 and TRBJ2-7, with D tentatively TRBD2 (5 bases). V dropped 2 bases and J dropped 3 bases, with 8 bases sitting between them. The length of the CDR3 is 13 residues. Germline CDR1 and CDR2: MDHEN and SYDVKM. CDR3 loop: CASSLRTYYEQYF. The CDR3 DNA reads as TGTGCCAGCAGTTTAAGGACTTACTACGAGCAGTACTTC.

This clone was detected a few times. The chain uses TRBV4-3 and TRBJ2-5, with 10 bases matching TRBD2. The V gene end was trimmed by 0 bases and the J gene end by 7 bases; junction bases not matched to a gene: 2. The CDR3 is 14 amino acids. CDR1 LGHNA and CDR2 YSLEER come from the germline V gene. CDR3 loop: CASSQDVAGGTQYF. CDR3 nucleotide sequence: TGCGCCAGCAGCCAAGATGTAGCGGGGGGGACCCAGTACTTC.